What follows is one TCR beta chain and its context. Antigen: not known. Germline CDR1 and CDR2: SEHNR and FQNEAQ (reference sequence). CDR3 length: 14 residues. The germline V and J ends were trimmed by 4 bases and 0 bases, with 6 bases remaining between them. Assay: immunoSEQ multiplex PCR; the TCRdb copy retains only in-frame clones and omits some. Here the sample spans tens of thousands of clones, around nine tenths being singletons. This entry comes from a study of T cell clones after liver transplantation. Study-wide context: As an antigen-independent comparator, third-party-reactive TCRbeta sequences came from pre-transplant mixed lymphocyte reactions. Three of eight recipients were HCV-positive; others had non-autoimmune, non-viral indications.

Broader study findings: Graft donor-reactive T cells may have migrated into the graft rather than being deleted. Circulating graft-donor-reactive CD4 TCRbeta sequences fell significantly post-transplant in most of the 8 subjects.

This chain joins TRBV7-9 and TRBJ1-4; D may be TRBD1 (5 bases). The specimen was CD4+ T cells from blood, collected before liver transplant. The origin of this receptor is a human donor who received a liver transplant. The CDR3 DNA reads as TGTGCCAGCAGCTCCAGGGCAACTAATGAAAAACTGTTTTTT. It encodes CASSSRATNEKLFF.